These T cell receptor beta chains were read from a single sample in a study of OX40 agonist ivuxolimab in advanced cancers. Using immunoSEQ multiplex PCR, the repertoire was profiled, and TCRdb retains in-frame clones only, with some absent. The table has 15,000 to 20,000 clones, more than 75% seen once; the top ten hold under 2.5%. The material sequenced was CD4+ or CD8+ T cells sorted from blood, taken in a trial of the OX40 agonist ivuxolimab. The receptor set was obtained from an adult with an advanced solid tumor such as melanoma, head and neck, liver or kidney cancer. Both conserved end residues are trimmed from each CDR3. D genes are given only for firm matches. A clone size is listed for some rows: how often the clone was seen (once, few, many), or a class if it is expanded.

>TRBV6-1|once|NA
ASSEHLQGLGNEQF
>TRBV28|NA|TRBD2
ASSLASGGLQETQY
>TRBV10-3|NA|TRBD2
AGASGYEQY
>TRBV30|NA|TRBD1
AWSRDRGTGNQPQH
>TRBV4-2|NA|NA
ASSLARANTEAF
>TRBV29-1|NA|NA
SAGGRYEQY
>TRBV7-2|NA|NA
ASSLSTGTNEKLF
>TRBV5-3|NA|NA
ARSSHNCNQPQH
>TRBV29-1|NA|TRBD1
SVKTGTIEAF
>TRBV29-1|NA|TRBD1
SKRQGADEQF
>TRBV29-1|NA|TRBD2
SAETSGMGEQY
>TRBV7-9|NA|NA
ASSFSQGSTDTQY
>TRBV4-1|NA|TRBD1
ASSRDRVSYEQY
>TRBV9|NA|NA
ASSAQWGPDTQY
>TRBV7-6|NA|TRBD2
ASSSLGSGSSDTQY
>TRBV4-2|NA|TRBD2
ASSPKGSGRVPGTDTQY
>TRBV6-6|NA|NA
ASSPEVTEAF
>TRBV7-9|NA|NA
ASSPRGGQGPPGTDTQY
>TRBV5-8|NA|NA
ASSLDQAELF
>TRBV29-1|NA|NA
SVYQGGDEQY
>TRBV29-1|NA|TRBD2
SVAREYGEQF
>TRBV4-3|NA|TRBD1
ASSRSTGNQPQH
>TRBV11-2|NA|NA
ASSLAKGLYGYT
>TRBV5-1|NA|TRBD2
ASSLEGASGSGETQY
>TRBV9|few|TRBD2
ASSLSGRTTDTQY
>TRBV5-4|NA|TRBD1
ASGLTGSNEKLF
>TRBV29-1|NA|TRBD1
SVEDRRGHGAF
>TRBV6-9|once|TRBD1
ASSSPTGGPYGYT
>TRBV5-1|NA|NA
ASSAAVGYEQY
>TRBV4-3|NA|TRBD1
ASSPGKGQRNTEAF
>TRBV10-3|NA|TRBD2
ATLRGSGRGDEQF
>TRBV13|once|NA
ASSLGGFGAVEAF
>TRBV19|NA|NA
ASSPQGNNQPQH
>TRBV14|NA|TRBD2
ASSLRLAGQETQY
>TRBV29-1|few|TRBD2
SFGTSGRIGQF
>TRBV7-2|NA|NA
ASSHPNSPLH
>TRBV19|NA|NA
ASSGTEAF
>TRBV19|NA|NA
ASSIVREPIEDQPQH
>TRBV10-3|NA|TRBD2
AIRPGPSGRTSTDTQY
>TRBV5-4|NA|NA
ASSLYSGQNEQF
>TRBV11-2|NA|TRBD2
ASSLAGLAGGGEQY
>TRBV4-3|NA|NA
ASSPNRGTAFEQF
>TRBV5-4|NA|TRBD2
ASSPGGGGYTDTQY
>TRBV4-1|NA|NA
ASIGPGPYNEQF
>TRBV5-1|NA|NA
ASSLTRPGNTEAF
>TRBV28|NA|NA
ASISHSSGANVLT
>TRBV28|few|TRBD1
ASRNTEGAANEKLF
>TRBV12-2|NA|NA
ASRLAAASYGYT
>TRBV14|NA|TRBD2
ASSQGGLAGRYEQY
>TRBV29-1|NA|NA
SATPAGGAEAF
>TRBV30|NA|NA
AWSVNGHEQF
>TRBV5-1|NA|NA
ASSLESETQY
>TRBV28|once|NA
ASSFDYQWGSPISGANVLT
>TRBV7-9|NA|TRBD2
ASSLVGFLAGGNEQF
>TRBV27|NA|TRBD1
ASSFKAGGYEQY
>TRBV19|NA|NA
ASSYGGTYNEQF
>TRBV7-3|NA|NA
ASSLDFGELF
>TRBV5-6|NA|NA
ASSDAYEGSPLH
>TRBV7-9|NA|TRBD2
ASSPEEREAPSTDTQY
>TRBV30|NA|NA
AWKGIGNTIY